The 20 T cell receptor beta chains reported below all come from one sample, sequenced in a study of tumor and adjacent non-tumor tissue in lung cancer. RNA was extracted from bulk tissue without any cell sorting. TCRbeta libraries were built with three rounds of nested PCR, modified from ARM-PCR. Via MiXCR, TCRdb re-called the multiplex PCR reads, giving one row per CDR3 protein. The sample records 200,000 to 250,000 distinct CDR3 sequences, approximately 74% being singletons. Sequencing input: lung tumor tissue. The receptors stem from a man aged 60 to 69 with non-small cell lung cancer.

This clonotype was seen only once. The junction departs from germline at one end; a sequencing error may be responsible. The V and J genes are TRBV4-3 and TRBJ2-3; D possibly matches TRBD1 or TRBD2 (5 bases each). This CDR3 comprises 16 residues. The germline CDR1 and CDR2 sequences are LGHNA and YSLEER. This chain's CDR3 is CASSQDRADTTDTQSF. The CDR3 DNA reads TGCGCGAGCAGCCAAGATAGAGCGGACACCACAGATACGCAGTCTTTT.

The J gene is TRBJ2-3, the V gene TRBV12-3 or TRBV12-4; D uncertain. The CDR3 extends over 13 amino acids. V lost 10 bases to trimming and J lost 0 bases, with 11 bases between them. The CDR3 spells CAIIPVSTDTQYF. For the CDR3, the DNA is TGTGCCATCATTCCCGTTAGCACAGATACGCAGTATTTT.

This chain joins TRBV6-2 or TRBV6-3 and TRBJ2-1; a possible D gene is TRBD2 (6 bases). Germline V gene lookup returns CDR1 MNHEY and CDR2 SVGEGT. There are 12 residues in the CDR3. Trimming took 4 bases from V and 7 from J, leaving 8 bases between them. The CDR3 loop reads CASSWTTNEQFF. DNA of the CDR3: TGTGCCAGCAGTTGGACTACAAATGAGCAGTTCTTC.

Remarks on this clonotype: One end of the junction does not line up with germline, which may come from a read error. The gene calls are TRBV10-2 and TRBJ2-7; TRBD2 aligns across 7 bases. Germline values: CDR1 WSHSY, CDR2 SAAADI. The CDR3 has 10 amino acids. The CDR3 here is CDSRDYVQYF. CDR3 DNA sequence: TGCGACAGCAGGGACTACGTGCAGTACTTC.

This chain uses TRBV11-2 with TRBJ1-2; the match to TRBD1 covers 9 bases. Germline V lookup: CDR1 SGHAT, CDR2 FQNNGV. The ends lost 7 bases at V and 7 bases at J; junction bases unmatched: 7. The length of the CDR3 is 13 residues. CDR3 sequence: CASTLGQGCGYTF. CDR3 nucleotide sequence: TGTGCCAGCACCTTGGGACAGGGCTGTGGCTACACCTTC.

Concerning this clonotype itself: It may be a read error: a sequence one base away is much more abundant. This chain's CDR3 is CASKVRVSYEQYF. CDR3 DNA sequence: TGTGCCAGCAAAGTCAGGGTGTCCTACGAGCAGTACTTC. This chain joins TRBV5-8 and TRBJ2-7; D perhaps matches TRBD1 (5 bases). V shed 6 bases and J shed 1 base, with 11 bases lying between them. Looked up from germline, CDR1 is SGHTS and CDR2 is YDEGEE. The CDR3 has 13 amino acids.

The V gene is TRBV29-1, the J gene TRBJ2-5; unclear D gene. This CDR3 contains 15 residues. Trimming left V 4 bases short and J 1 base short, with 16 bases between. From germline, CDR1 is SQVTM and CDR2 ANQGSEA. The CDR3 DNA sequence: TGCAGCGTTGGCCCCCGGACCGACCGCCAAGAGACCCAGTACTTC. Its translation: CSVGPRTDRQETQYF. The variable domain in full, completed from reference TRBV29-1 and TRBJ2-5, reads SAVISQKPSRDICQRGTSLTIQCQVDSQVTMMFWYRQQPGQSLTLIATANQGSEATYESGFVIDKFPISRPNLTFSTLTVSNMSPEDSSIYLCSVGPRTDRQETQYFGPGTRLLVL.

In regard to this clonotype: One end of the junction is discordant with germline, which a read error may explain. V is TRBV6-1 and J is TRBJ2-3; 9 bases line up with TRBD2. The germline V gene has CDR1 MNHNS and CDR2 SASEGT. The CDR3 sequence is 14 residues long. DNA for the CDR3: TGTGCCAGCCATAGCGGGGGCGGCACAGGTACGCAGTATTTT. This codes for CASHSGGGTGTQYF.

This clonotype was recorded a few times. The J gene is TRBJ1-4, the V gene TRBV5-6; D remains ambiguous. The germline gives CDR1 SGHDT, CDR2 YYEEEE. Trimming pared 3 bases from V and 4 bases from J, leaving 13 bases between. The length of the CDR3 is 15 residues. CDR3 loop: CASSSNLGSNEKLFF. In nucleotides, the CDR3 is TGTGCCAGCAGCTCCAACCTGGGGAGTAATGAAAAACTGTTTTTT.

This clonotype occurred many times. J is TRBJ1-4 and V is TRBV20-1, with 12 nucleotides matching TRBD1. From germline, CDR1 is DFQATT and CDR2 SNEGSKA (reference sequence). With 0 bases clipped from V and 9 bases from J, the junction kept 2 bases outside the gene matches. The CDR3 runs to 14 residues. This CDR3 is CSAREGQGAQKLFF. The CDR3 DNA reads TGCAGTGCTAGAGAGGGACAGGGGGCACAAAAACTGTTTTTT.

As concerns this clonotype: One base away lies a much larger clone, so this may be a sequencing read error. The chain carries TRBV29-1 and TRBJ2-5, with TRBD1 as a possible D gene (5 bases). This CDR3 is 11 amino acids long. The germline CDR1 and CDR2 sequences are SQVTM and ANQGSEA. The CDR3 nucleotides are TGCATCGTAAGGGGCGTAGAGACCCAGTACTTC. Amino acids: CIVRGVETQYF.

V usage is TRBV12-3 or TRBV12-4 and J usage is TRBJ1-1, with 10 bases lining up with TRBD1. This CDR3 is built from 17 residues. V dropped 7 bases and J dropped 4; count of bases not matched to a gene: 15. CDR3 loop: CASNETGGRQVSTEAFF. CDR3 DNA: TGTGCCAGCAATGAGACAGGGGGCCGGCAGGTCAGCACTGAAGCTTTCTTT.

The chain carries TRBV6-8 and TRBJ1-2, with 8 bases fitting TRBD1. Germline assignment: CDR1 MNHGY and CDR2 SAAAGT. With 6 bases clipped from V and 1 base from J, the junction kept 7 bases outside the gene matches. This CDR3 is 15 amino acids long. The CDR3 region is CASSGQGLGNYGYTF. The CDR3 bases are TGTGCCAGCAGCGGACAGGGCTTGGGTAACTATGGCTACACCTTC.

As concerns this clonotype: A read error may produce the germline difference seen at one junction end. The V and J genes are TRBV11-1 and TRBJ2-2; D possibly uses TRBD1 or TRBD2 (5 bases each). Germline values: CDR1 SGHAT, CDR2 FQDESV (reference sequence). CDR3 size: 16 residues. CDR3 nucleotides: TGTGCCAAAAGCAAAAACCAGGGCTCCTACACCGGGGAGCTATTTTTT. Translated, it gives CAKSKNQGSYTGELFF.

Note on this clonotype: An end of the junction does not agree with germline; a read error may underlie this. The chain recombines TRBV11-3 with TRBJ2-5; D remains unclear. The V gene's germline CDR1 is SGHNT and CDR2 YENEEA. The CDR3 length is 12 residues. CDR3 in DNA: TGTGCCAGCAGCCGGACCCAAGAGATCCAGTCCTTC. Translation gives CASSRTQEIQSF. Full variable domain (outside the CDR3, taken from reference TRBV11-3 and TRBJ2-5): EAGVVQSPRYKIIEKKQPVAFWCNPISGHNTLYWYLQNLGQGPELLIRYENEEAVDDSQLPKDRFSAERLKGVDSTLKIQPAELGDSAVYLCASSRTQEIQSFGPGTRLLVL.

A few counts support this clonotype. A much larger clonotype is one base distant, so this may be a read error. The chain recombines TRBV6-5 with TRBJ1-1, with TRBD1 as a possible D gene (6 bases). Germline CDR1 MNHEY, CDR2 SVGAGI. The CDR3 is 14 amino acids. The CDR3 DNA is TGTGCCGGCAGCCTACGAGGAGGGGGCACTGAAGCTTTCTTT. It codes for CAGSLRGGGTEAFF.

This chain uses TRBV20-1 with TRBJ2-1, with D tentatively TRBD2 (6 bases). The CDR3 loop spans 12 amino acids. V dropped 2 bases and J dropped 8 bases, with 10 bases sitting between them. The germline CDR1 and CDR2 sequences are DFQATT and SNEGSKA (reference sequence). The CDR3 reads CSARCRGYEQFF. The CDR3 DNA sequence: TGCAGTGCTAGATGCCGGGGGTATGAGCAGTTCTTC.

Details on this clonotype: Its ends do not fully match the called genes, so a read error is possible. This chain connects TRBV12-3 or TRBV12-4 to TRBJ2-3; D gene ambiguous. The CDR3 sequence is 15 residues long. DNA for the CDR3: TGTGCCAGCAGTCCCGATTTGGTTCTCGCAGATACGCAGAATTTT. Translation: CASSPDLVLADTQNF.

In DNA, the CDR3 is TGTGCCAGCTTAGATCGTGCCAGCCCGGTGGGACTGTTTTTT. Its translation is CASLDRASPVGLFF. The gene calls are TRBV11-2 and TRBJ1-4, with D uncertain. This CDR3 comprises 14 residues. Germline values: CDR1 SGHAT, CDR2 FQNNGV. Deletions cut 8 bases from V and 13 bases from J, with 23 bases between.

A note on this clonotype: This clone may be a read error of a much larger clone one base away. V gene TRBV20-1 combines with J gene TRBJ2-3; 9 bases map to TRBD2. The germline V gene has CDR1 DFQATT and CDR2 SNEGSKA (reference sequence). The CDR3 sequence is 14 residues long. The CDR3 coding sequence is TGCAGGCGGGAGCGGGGGGCTAGCTCAGATACGCAGTATTTT. Translating gives CRRERGASSDTQYF.